The rows below give T cell receptor beta chains drawn from one sample of a study of blood T cell repertoires in COVID-19. The protocol was immunoSEQ multiplex PCR, while the TCRdb copy is restricted to in-frame clones and leaves out a portion. Here the sample spans 130,000 or so clones, 88% being singletons. Sequenced material: peripheral blood. The receptors come from a human donor with COVID-19, enrolled during active disease. The donor label of this sample is uncertain. Both conserved end residues are part of each CDR3.

TRBJ2-2 | TRBV21-1 | 13 | CASSPGNTGELFF
TRBJ1-2 | TRBV3-1/TRBV3-2 | 15 | CASSRGGRSRDGYTF
TRBJ1-4 | TRBV6-1 | 17 | CASSEALGGTVPGKLFF
TRBJ1-1 | TRBV6-5 | 11 | CASSIRPRAFF
TRBJ1-1 | TRBV7-7 | 15 | CASSPVPGQTTEAFF
TRBJ2-5 | TRBV2 | 14 | CASNFLVAEETQYF
TRBJ1-1 | TRBV19 | 16 | CASRTGGLDMNTEAFF
TRBJ2-7 | TRBV6-5 | 13 | CASSRDRGYEQYF
TRBJ1-3 | TRBV19 | 16 | CASSLRGADSGNTIYF
TRBJ1-2 | TRBV27 | 13 | CASRMSRDYGYTF
TRBJ2-5 | TRBV11-3 | 14 | CASSGRDNQETQYF
TRBJ2-2 | TRBV5-1 | 14 | CASSLDRGPGELFF
TRBJ1-3 | TRBV18 | 15 | CASSPWTSVGNTIYF
TRBJ2-1 | TRBV10-3 | 13 | CAIGSSGHNEQFF
TRBJ1-4 | TRBV11-2 | 15 | CASSPRSGVNEKLFF
TRBJ2-7 | TRBV12-5 | 20 | CASGLAHTSASAGLWNEQYF
TRBJ2-1 | TRBV6-5 | 15 | CASSPHRAQGNEQFF